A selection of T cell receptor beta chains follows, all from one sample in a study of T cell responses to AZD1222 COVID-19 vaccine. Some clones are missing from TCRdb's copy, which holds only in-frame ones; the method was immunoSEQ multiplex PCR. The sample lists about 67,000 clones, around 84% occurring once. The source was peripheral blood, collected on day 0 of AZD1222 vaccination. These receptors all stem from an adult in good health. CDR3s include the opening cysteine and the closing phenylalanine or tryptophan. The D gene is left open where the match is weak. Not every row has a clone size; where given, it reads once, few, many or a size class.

TGTGCCACCAGCAGCAATATCGGAAGGGACGAGCAGTACTTC	CATSSNIGRDEQYF	-	-	TRBV15	TRBJ2-7
TGTGCCAGCAGCGATCCAGGGAACTATGGCTACACCTTC	CASSDPGNYGYTF	-	-	TRBV3-1/TRBV3-2	TRBJ1-2
TGTGCCAGCAGCGACGACCGAATAGCTAACTATGGCTACACCTTC	CASSDDRIANYGYTF	-	-	TRBV6-5	TRBJ1-2
TGTGCCAGCAGCCAGTATGGGGGCGGCACTGAAGCTTTCTTT	CASSQYGGGTEAFF	-	-	TRBV3-1/TRBV3-2	TRBJ1-1
TGTGCCAGCAGCAAAGAGAGGAGGGGTCTACAGGGGCAGGTAAACACCGGGGAGCTGTTTTTT	CASSKERRGLQGQVNTGELFF	-	-	TRBV21-1	TRBJ2-2
TGTGCCAACCCACTAGACTCTGGAAACACCATATATTTT	CANPLDSGNTIYF	-	-	TRBV6-5	TRBJ1-3
TGTGCCAGCAGTTTACAACAGGGAGAAGCTTTCTTT	CASSLQQGEAFF	-	-	TRBV2	TRBJ1-1
TGTGCCAGCTCACCAGACTCTGGGGCCAACGTCCTGACTTTC	CASSPDSGANVLTF	-	-	TRBV18	TRBJ2-6
TGTGCCAGCAGTCCGTGGACAGGGTCGAATGAGCAGTTCTTC	CASSPWTGSNEQFF	TRBD1	-	TRBV27	TRBJ2-1
TGTGCCAGCTTGGGTGGAATCAATCAGCCCCAGCATTTT	CASLGGINQPQHF	-	-	TRBV28	TRBJ1-5
TGTGCCAGCAGCTCAAATCCGACAGTGAATGAAAAACTGTTTTTT	CASSSNPTVNEKLFF	-	-	TRBV7-6	TRBJ1-4
TGTGCCAGCAGCTTATCTGCGGGATATAATTCACCCCTCCACTTT	CASSLSAGYNSPLHF	-	once	TRBV5-5	TRBJ1-6